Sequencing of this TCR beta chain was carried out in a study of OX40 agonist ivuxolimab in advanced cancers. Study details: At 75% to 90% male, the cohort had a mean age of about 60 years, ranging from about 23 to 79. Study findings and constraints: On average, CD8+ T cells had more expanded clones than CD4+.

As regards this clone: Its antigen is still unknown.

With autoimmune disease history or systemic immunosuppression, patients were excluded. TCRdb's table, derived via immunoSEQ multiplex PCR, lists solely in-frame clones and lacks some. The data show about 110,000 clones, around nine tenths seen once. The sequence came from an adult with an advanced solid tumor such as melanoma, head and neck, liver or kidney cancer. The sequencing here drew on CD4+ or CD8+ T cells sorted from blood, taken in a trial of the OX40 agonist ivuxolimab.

DNA for the CDR3: TGTGCCAGCAGCTTAGCATATATGGGTACAGATACGCAGTATTTT. It is translated as CASSLAYMGTDTQYF. The gene calls are TRBV7-9 and TRBJ2-3; D gene unclear. CDR1 is SEHNR and CDR2 is FQNEAQ in the germline V gene (reference sequence). The CDR3 totals 15 residues. V was clipped by 0 bases and J by 3 bases, with 10 bases between them. Full variable domain (remainder filled in from reference TRBV7-9 and TRBJ2-3): DTGVSQNPRHKITKRGQNVTFRCDPISEHNRLYWYRQTLGQGPEFLTYFQNEAQLEKSRLLSDRFSAERPKGSFSTLEIQRTEQGDSAMYLCASSLAYMGTDTQYFGPGTRLTVL.